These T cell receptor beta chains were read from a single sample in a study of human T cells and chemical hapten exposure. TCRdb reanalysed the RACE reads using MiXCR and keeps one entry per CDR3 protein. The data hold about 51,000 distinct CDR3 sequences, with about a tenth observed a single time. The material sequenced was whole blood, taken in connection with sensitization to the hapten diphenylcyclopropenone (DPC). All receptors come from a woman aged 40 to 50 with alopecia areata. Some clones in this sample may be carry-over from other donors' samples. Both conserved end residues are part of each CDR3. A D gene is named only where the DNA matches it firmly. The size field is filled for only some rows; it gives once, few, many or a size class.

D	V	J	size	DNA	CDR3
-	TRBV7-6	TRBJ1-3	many	TGTGCCAGCAGCTTAGCAGCAGCAAACACCATATATTTT	CASSLAAANTIYF
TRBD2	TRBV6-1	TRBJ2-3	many	TGTGCCAGCAGTGAAGCGCGGACTAGCGGTCCTGATACGCAGTATTTT	CASSEARTSGPDTQYF
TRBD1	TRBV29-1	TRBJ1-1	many	TGCAGCGTGCGTCCCGGGACAGGGGGCACTGAAGCTTTCTTT	CSVRPGTGGTEAFF
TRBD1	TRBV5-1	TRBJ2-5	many	TGCGCCAGCAGCTCTCCCGGGACAGGGGGAGGTGAGACCCAGTACTTC	CASSSPGTGGGETQYF
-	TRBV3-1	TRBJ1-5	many	TGTGCCAGCAGCCAAGATCCGAGGGTTAGCAATCAGCCCCAGCATTTT	CASSQDPRVSNQPQHF
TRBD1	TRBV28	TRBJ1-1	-	TGTGCCAGCAGTTCCAGGGGGAGCACTGAAGCTTTCTTT	CASSSRGSTEAFF
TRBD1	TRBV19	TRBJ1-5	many	TGTGCCAGTAGTATAGTTCAGGGACAGTATCAGCCCCAGCATTTT	CASSIVQGQYQPQHF
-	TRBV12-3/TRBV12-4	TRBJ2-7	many	TGTGCCAGCAGTCCCTCGGGCAGTCGCTCCTACGAGCAGTACTTC	CASSPSGSRSYEQYF
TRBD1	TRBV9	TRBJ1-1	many	TGTGCCAGCAGCGTAAGGCAGGGGGATACTGAAGCTTTCTTT	CASSVRQGDTEAFF
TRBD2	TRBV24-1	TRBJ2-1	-	TGTGCCACCAGTGACCCGACTAGCGGGGTGAATGAGCAGTTCTTC	CATSDPTSGVNEQFF
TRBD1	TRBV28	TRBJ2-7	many	TGTGCCAGCAGTTTCCCCGCCACAGGACAGGGCCGACCCTACGAGCAGTACTTC	CASSFPATGQGRPYEQYF
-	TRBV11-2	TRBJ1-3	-	TGTGCCAGCAGCCCCCTTCGGGCTGGAAACACCATATATTTT	CASSPLRAGNTIYF
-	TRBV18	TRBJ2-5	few	TGTGCCAGCTCACCAGGGACGGACCAAGAGACCCAGTACTTC	CASSPGTDQETQYF
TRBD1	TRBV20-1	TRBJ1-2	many	TGCAGTGCTAGAGGCCGACAGGGGGCGTCCCCTAACTATGGCTACACCTTC	CSARGRQGASPNYGYTF
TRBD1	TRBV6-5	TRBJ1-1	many	TGTGCCAGCAGTGAGAACAGGGGAGACACTGAAGCTTTCTTT	CASSENRGDTEAFF
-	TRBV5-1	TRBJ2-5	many	TGCGCCAGCAGCAAGAACCGAGTGGAGACCCAGTACTTC	CASSKNRVETQYF
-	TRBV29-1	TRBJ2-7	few	TGCAGCGTTGAAGCGGGACCCCGGTCGTGGGAGCAGTACTTC	CSVEAGPRSWEQYF
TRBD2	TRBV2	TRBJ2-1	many	TGTGCCAGCAGTGGGCAAGCGGGGGCCTACAATGAGCAGTTCTTC	CASSGQAGAYNEQFF